These T cell receptor beta chains were read from a single sample in a study of cytomegalovirus exposure and HLA in healthy donors. Assay used: immunoSEQ multiplex PCR; TCRdb lists only in-frame clones, some missing. The sample lists roughly 150,000 clones; around 81% were seen once. Sequencing was done on a sample of PBMCs. The source of these receptors is a woman in her thirties or forties in good health and CMV-seronegative. Each CDR3 is given with its conserved first and last residue. D genes are given only for firm matches. Expanded clones are given a class, and other clones once, few, many or no size at all.

once	TRBJ1-2	NA	TRBV5-1	13	TGCGCCAGCAGCTTTAGGGGTAAGGATGGCTACACCTTC	CASSFRGKDGYTF
NA	TRBJ2-1	NA	TRBV30	15	TGTGCCTGGAGTGCGATGGGGGGGCCCTACAATGAGCAGTTCTTC	CAWSAMGGPYNEQFF
NA	TRBJ1-1	NA	TRBV5-1	13	TGCGCCAGCAGCTTGGTTACTTTAGCTGAAGCTTTCTTT	CASSLVTLAEAFF
few	TRBJ1-4	NA	TRBV2	14	TGTGCCAGCAGTGTGTCCGGGATCAATGAAAAACTGTTTTTT	CASSVSGINEKLFF
NA	TRBJ1-2	NA	TRBV27	12	TGTGCCAGCAGTTTAATCGGGGTGGGGGCCCTCTTC	CASSLIGVGALF
NA	TRBJ2-7	TRBD2	TRBV5-6	17	TGTGCCAGCAGCTCGGGGGGTATGGTCGGACGGGCCTACGAGCAGTACTTC	CASSSGGMVGRAYEQYF
NA	TRBJ2-7	TRBD1	TRBV25-1	15	TGTGCCAGCAGTGGGCCTCATGGGACAGGGAACGAGCAGTACTTC	CASSGPHGTGNEQYF
few	TRBJ2-3	TRBD2	TRBV5-1	16	TGCGCCAGCAGCCCGGGACTAGCGGGGATCACAGATACGCAGTATTTT	CASSPGLAGITDTQYF
NA	TRBJ2-7	TRBD2	TRBV18	17	TGTGCCAGCTCACCACGGGGAACTAGCGGGAATTACTACGAGCAGTACTTC	CASSPRGTSGNYYEQYF
NA	TRBJ1-1	NA	TRBV5-1	14	TGCGCCAGCAGCCAGCAGGGCCAGAACACTGAAGCTTTCTTT	CASSQQGQNTEAFF
NA	TRBJ2-5	TRBD2	TRBV9	17	TGTGCCAGCAGCGTAGGGGTAGCGGGAGCCACAGGAGAGACCCAGTACTTC	CASSVGVAGATGETQYF
few	TRBJ2-2	TRBD2	TRBV5-4	16	TGTGCCAGCAGCAGAACTAGCGGGGCAGACACCGGGGAGCTGTTTTTT	CASSRTSGADTGELFF
NA	TRBJ2-4	NA	TRBV30	18	TGTGCCTGGAGTGTAAAGGCTGTTGGGCAGCTAGCCAAAAACATTCAGTACTTC	CAWSVKAVGQLAKNIQYF
many	TRBJ2-1	TRBD1	TRBV5-8	15	TGTGCCAGCAGCTCGGACAGGGGCGGGTACAATGAGCAGTTCTTC	CASSSDRGGYNEQFF
NA	TRBJ2-6	NA	TRBV5-1	17	TGCGCCAGCAGCCCACAGACAGGTATCTCTGGGGCCAACGTCCTGACTTTC	CASSPQTGISGANVLTF
NA	TRBJ2-1	TRBD2	TRBV5-1	15	TGCGCCAGCAGCCTCATCCCGGGACTAGATAATGAGCAGTTCTTC	CASSLIPGLDNEQFF
NA	TRBJ1-2	NA	TRBV5-6	12	TGTGCCAGCAGCCAGGGGAGCGATGGCTACACCTTC	CASSQGSDGYTF
NA	TRBJ1-1	NA	TRBV25-1	13	TGTGCCAGTGAAAAGGGCCGGGGAACTGAAGCTTTCTTT	CASEKGRGTEAFF
NA	TRBJ2-3	TRBD2	TRBV10-3	15	TGTGCCACCCTTTCAGCGGGAACTAGCACAGATACGCAGTATTTT	CATLSAGTSTDTQYF
NA	TRBJ1-2	TRBD1	TRBV7-9	14	TGTGCCAGCCGCGAGGGGGCAGGGAGGTATGGCTACACCTTC	CASREGAGRYGYTF
NA	TRBJ1-2	TRBD1	TRBV11-2	17	TGTGCCAGCAGCCCCCGGACAGGGGCAACCGATCACTATGGCTACACCTTC	CASSPRTGATDHYGYTF
NA	TRBJ2-5	NA	TRBV6-6	14	TGTGCCAGCACCCAGGGGCTATGGGGGGAGACCCAGTACTTC	CASTQGLWGETQYF
once	TRBJ2-5	TRBD2	TRBV5-1	16	TGCGCCAGCAGCTTGGGACTAGCGGGAGGGCCGAAGACCCAGTACTTC	CASSLGLAGGPKTQYF
NA	TRBJ2-3	NA	TRBV5-1	12	TGCGCCAGCAGCTTGGGAGAGGGCACGCAGTATTTT	CASSLGEGTQYF
NA	TRBJ1-2	NA	TRBV30	14	TGTGCCTGGGAACCTAATCAGGTGAACTATGGCTACACCTTC	CAWEPNQVNYGYTF
once	TRBJ2-7	TRBD1	TRBV9	13	TGTGCCAGCGGACAGGGACTCTCCTACGAGCAGTACTTC	CASGQGLSYEQYF
NA	TRBJ2-5	TRBD1	TRBV15	15	TGTGCCACCAGCAGGGACAGGGCCTACCCAGAGACCCAGTACTTC	CATSRDRAYPETQYF
few	TRBJ1-4	NA	TRBV28	18	TGTGCCAGCAGGCCTTCAGGAGCACTGAAGGGGCTTAATGAAAAACTGTTTTTT	CASRPSGALKGLNEKLFF
NA	TRBJ1-4	TRBD1	TRBV2	14	TGTGCCAGCCACAGGGGAGCGGCTGGTGAAAAACTGTTTTTT	CASHRGAAGEKLFF
NA	TRBJ2-7	TRBD2	TRBV14	13	TGTGCCAGCAGCTCGGGGGAGGGGATAACGCAGTACTTC	CASSSGEGITQYF
NA	TRBJ2-1	TRBD2	TRBV5-1	15	TGCGCCAGCAGCCTCGGACTAGCGGGGTACAATGAGCAGTTCTTC	CASSLGLAGYNEQFF
NA	TRBJ2-7	TRBD1	TRBV6-6	14	TGTGCCAGCAGTTCCGGGACAGGGTTTCCCGAGCAGTACTTC	CASSSGTGFPEQYF
NA	TRBJ1-5	NA	TRBV28	11	TGTGCCAGCAGTCCATCAGGGACCCAGCATTTT	CASSPSGTQHF
few	TRBJ1-1	NA	TRBV5-1	15	TGCGCCAGCAGCGGCGGACAGTCCTATTCCACTGAAGCTTTCTTT	CASSGGQSYSTEAFF
NA	TRBJ2-5	TRBD1	TRBV30	15	TGTGCCTGGAGCGGGGACAGGGGGAGTAAAGAGACCCAGTACTTC	CAWSGDRGSKETQYF
NA	TRBJ1-1	NA	TRBV6-1	13	TGTGCCAGCAGTGAAGTCGGAGTCACTGAAGCTTTCTTT	CASSEVGVTEAFF
once	TRBJ2-2	NA	TRBV5-6	15	TGTGCCAGCAGCTTGGCGGGGAAGGTCACCGGGGAGCTGTTTTTT	CASSLAGKVTGELFF
NA	TRBJ1-3	TRBD1	TRBV23-1	20	TGCGCCAGCAGTCAATCCGGGACAGGGATCGGGATAACCTATAACGCTTGGGGAGCTTTT	CASSQSGTGIGITYNAWGAF
NA	TRBJ2-3	NA	TRBV10-3	13	TGTGCCATCGGGGCGAGAATCACAGATACGCAGTATTTT	CAIGARITDTQYF
NA	TRBJ2-1	TRBD2	TRBV30	14	TGTGCCTGGAGTGTAGGCGGGAGATCCGATGAGCAGTTCTTC	CAWSVGGRSDEQFF
NA	TRBJ2-3	NA	TRBV10-3	14	TGTGCCATCAGGGGGGACTTTCCCACAGATACGCAGTATTTT	CAIRGDFPTDTQYF
NA	TRBJ2-1	TRBD2	TRBV7-8	15	TGTGCCAGCAGCTTAACTAGCGGGGCCTACAATGAGCAGTTCTTC	CASSLTSGAYNEQFF
once	TRBJ2-7	NA	TRBV5-4	13	TGTGCCAGCAGCCGGGACACTACCTACGAGCAGTACTTC	CASSRDTTYEQYF
NA	TRBJ2-7	NA	TRBV19	15	TGTGCCAGTAGTATATCCAGCGTATCGTCCTACGAGCAGTACTTC	CASSISSVSSYEQYF
NA	TRBJ1-1	NA	TRBV9	14	TGTGCCAGCAGCCCCCAGGGTTCAAACACTGAAGCTTTCTTT	CASSPQGSNTEAFF
NA	TRBJ2-7	NA	TRBV27	13	TGTGCCAGCAGTTTACGCAGGGGAAACGAGCAGTACTTC	CASSLRRGNEQYF
NA	TRBJ2-7	TRBD1	TRBV5-1	18	TGCGCCAGCAGCTTGGCCGGAATGAGAGGCCAGGGGGCAAGCGAGCAGTACTTC	CASSLAGMRGQGASEQYF
once	TRBJ1-1	NA	TRBV27	15	TGTGCCAGCAGTTTGATTGGACAGCTGAACACTGAAGCTTTCTTT	CASSLIGQLNTEAFF
NA	TRBJ2-1	NA	TRBV6-5	14	TGTGCCAGCAGTTACCCAGCCGAGGGAGCGGAGCAGTTCTTC	CASSYPAEGAEQFF
NA	TRBJ2-1	TRBD1	TRBV6-5	14	TGTGCCAGTTCCCAGGGGGTCTCCTACAATGAGCAGTTCTTC	CASSQGVSYNEQFF
NA	TRBJ2-5	TRBD2	TRBV6-5	16	TGTGCCAGCAGTTACTTCGGGCTAGCGGGAGATGAGACCCAGTACTTC	CASSYFGLAGDETQYF
NA	TRBJ1-4	TRBD1	TRBV25-1	13	TGTGCCAGCATCGGGACAGCTAATGAAAAACTGTTTTTT	CASIGTANEKLFF
NA	TRBJ1-5	TRBD1	TRBV5-8	15	TGTGCCAGCAGCTTGACAGGGGCTTTAGATCAGCCCCAGCATTTT	CASSLTGALDQPQHF
NA	TRBJ1-1	NA	TRBV28	13	TGTGCCAGCAGCCAGGGGTCGTACACTGAAGCTTTCTTT	CASSQGSYTEAFF
once	TRBJ1-4	NA	TRBV5-6	15	TGTGCCAGCAGCTTGACACAGATCTCTAATGAAAAACTGTTTTTT	CASSLTQISNEKLFF
NA	TRBJ2-5	TRBD1	TRBV6-5	15	TGTGCCAGCAGCCCCAGGACAGGGCTCCGGGAGACCCAGTACTTC	CASSPRTGLRETQYF
few	TRBJ2-7	TRBD2	TRBV6-1	16	TGTGCCAGCAGCGAAGGTCTAGCGGGAGGGCCCTACGAGCAGTACTTC	CASSEGLAGGPYEQYF
NA	TRBJ2-5	TRBD1	TRBV2	13	TGTGCCAGCTCCTCGGGACAGCAAGAGACCCAGTACTTC	CASSSGQQETQYF
NA	TRBJ1-2	NA	TRBV6-1	16	TGTGCCAGCAGTGACCCCATGCAGGGTTGGCGGCCCGGCTACACCTTC	CASSDPMQGWRPGYTF